This record looks at one T cell receptor beta chain sequence and its context. The data were obtained in a study of blood T cell repertoires in COVID-19. Whole-study context: The United States, Italy and Spain supplied acute and convalescent COVID-19 samples. In each case, the material was cDNA or gDNA derived from T cells, B-cell-depleted T cells, or PBMCs.

Authors' data handling: Reference gene primer amplification gave nucleated cell count estimates. The protocol was immunoSEQ multiplex PCR, while the TCRdb copy is restricted to in-frame clones and leaves out a portion. V and J calls and clone size come straight from that table; D and trimming were deduced from the DNA. The sample consists of fewer than 250,000 clones, more than 85% of them appearing once. Germline loops: CDR1 MDHEN, CDR2 SYDVKM. Trimming removed 8 bases at V and 5 bases at J, with 12 bases between. This CDR3 has 12 residues. The source is a man aged 60 to 75 with acute or convalescent COVID-19. The sequencing input was peripheral blood. This sequence joins TRBV28 and TRBJ2-5; D is possibly TRBD1 (5 bases). Here the CDR3 DNA reads TGTGCCAGCCTAGGGGTTGGGGAGACCCAGTACTTC. It encodes CASLGVGETQYF.